Included here is one T cell receptor (beta chain) sequence, with context. Its antigen target is currently unknown. Per-base qualities were not stored, and no clone one base away is much larger. The sample is drawn from a study of T cells after somatic rescue of genetic block (dated by TCRdb to 2018 to 2020). About the study as a whole: The study assessed how robust, over the long term, a T-cell system was when the system had developed through somatic rescue of a genetic block in T-cell development.

Libraries came from the immunoSEQ multiplex PCR assay. TCRdb stores this immuneACCESS table with in-frame sequences only. Part of the clones is absent; in the studies checked, under half of the shortfall reflects unresolved V genes, and no reason is known for the rest. Within this sample are 45,000 to 55,000 clones, with around 96% of them counted one time only. Roughly 0.077% of the sample is held by the ten biggest clonotypes. Looking up the germline V gene (reference sequence) yields CDR1 SEHNR and CDR2 FQNEAQ. V is clipped by 5 bases and J by 1 base, and the sequence between their germline boundaries is 8 bases long. The CDR3 covers 13 residues, taking in both the cysteine and the phenylalanine. The retained sequence is limited to the CDR3, 39 bases, with the frame set at the first base.

This chain joins TRBV7-9 to TRBJ1-1; the D segment cannot be called with confidence. This TCR came from a child younger than two. Material for sequencing was peripheral blood mononuclear cells (PBMCs). CDR3 reads: CASSPRQNTEAFF. The DNA reads TGTGCCAGCAGCCCCCGACAGAACACTGAAGCTTTCTTT.